This T cell receptor (beta chain) was identified during a study of PD-L1 blockade in urothelial cancer. The method was immunoSEQ multiplex PCR; TCRdb's version includes in-frame clones alone and lacks a portion of them. Here the sample spans around 50,000 clones, approximately 78% being singletons. Trimming left V 2 bases short and J 3 bases short, with 17 bases between. CDR3 length: 17 amino acids. CDR1 is SGHDN and CDR2 is FVKESK in the germline V gene. Time point in this sample: pretreatment peripheral blood. Each patient presented with locally advanced or metastatic urothelial carcinoma. V usage is TRBV14 and J usage is TRBJ1-3, with a tentative D call TRBD1 (6 bases). The input for sequencing was PBMCs, taken around atezolizumab (anti-PD-L1) treatment. This sequence was found in a man aged 45-60 years with urothelial cancer. Here the CDR3 DNA reads TGTGCCAGCAGCCAAAGACAGGAGCTGATCTTTGGAAACACCATATATTTT. Encoded protein: CASSQRQELIFGNTIYF.